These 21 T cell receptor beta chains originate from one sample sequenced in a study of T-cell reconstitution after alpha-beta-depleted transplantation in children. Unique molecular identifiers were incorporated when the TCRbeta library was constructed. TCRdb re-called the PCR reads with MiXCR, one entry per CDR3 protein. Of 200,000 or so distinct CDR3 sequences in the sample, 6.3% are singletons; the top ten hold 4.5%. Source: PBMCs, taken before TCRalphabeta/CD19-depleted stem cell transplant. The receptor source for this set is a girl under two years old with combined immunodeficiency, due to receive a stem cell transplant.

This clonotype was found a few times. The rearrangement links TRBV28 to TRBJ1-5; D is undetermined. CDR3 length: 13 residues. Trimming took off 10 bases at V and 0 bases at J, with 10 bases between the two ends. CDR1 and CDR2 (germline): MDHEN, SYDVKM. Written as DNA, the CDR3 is TGTGCCACCCCCGGAGATAGCAATCAGCCCCAGCATTTT. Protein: CATPGDSNQPQHF.

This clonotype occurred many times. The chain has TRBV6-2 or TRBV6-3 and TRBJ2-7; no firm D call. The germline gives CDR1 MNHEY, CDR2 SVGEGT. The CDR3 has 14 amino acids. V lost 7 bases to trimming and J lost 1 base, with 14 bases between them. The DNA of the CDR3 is TGTGCCAGCAAGCCAGGTCGACGGTCCTACGAGCAGTACTTC. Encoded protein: CASKPGRRSYEQYF.

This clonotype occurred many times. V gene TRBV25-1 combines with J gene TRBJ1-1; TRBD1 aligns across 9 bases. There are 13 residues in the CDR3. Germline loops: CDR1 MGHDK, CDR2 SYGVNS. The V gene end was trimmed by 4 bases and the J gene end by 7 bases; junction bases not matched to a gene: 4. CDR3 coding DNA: TGTGCCAGCAGTGGGGACAGGGCAGGTGAAGCTTTCTTT. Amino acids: CASSGDRAGEAFF.

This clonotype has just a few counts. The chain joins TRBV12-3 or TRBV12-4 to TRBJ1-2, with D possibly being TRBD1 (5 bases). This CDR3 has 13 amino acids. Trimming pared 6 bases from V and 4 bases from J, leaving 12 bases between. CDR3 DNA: TGTGCCAGCAGCTCTGACAGCCTCTATGGCTACACCTTC. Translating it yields CASSSDSLYGYTF.

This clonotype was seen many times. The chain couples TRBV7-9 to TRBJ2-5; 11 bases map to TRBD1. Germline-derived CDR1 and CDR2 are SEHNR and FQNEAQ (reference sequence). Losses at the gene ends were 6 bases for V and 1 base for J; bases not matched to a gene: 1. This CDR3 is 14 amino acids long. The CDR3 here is CASRDRGLQETQYF. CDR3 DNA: TGTGCCAGCAGGGACAGGGGGCTCCAAGAGACCCAGTACTTC.

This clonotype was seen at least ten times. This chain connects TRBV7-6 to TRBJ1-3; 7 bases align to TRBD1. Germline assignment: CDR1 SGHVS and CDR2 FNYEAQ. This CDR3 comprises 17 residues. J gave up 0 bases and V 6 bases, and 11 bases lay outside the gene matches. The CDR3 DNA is TGTGCCAGCAGGGGTTTCCGGGACAGCGTCTCTGGAAACACCATATATTTT. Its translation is CASRGFRDSVSGNTIYF.

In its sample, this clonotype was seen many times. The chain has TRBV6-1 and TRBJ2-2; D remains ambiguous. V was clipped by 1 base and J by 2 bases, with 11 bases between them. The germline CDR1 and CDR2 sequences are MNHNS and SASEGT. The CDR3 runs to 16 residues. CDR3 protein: CASSEVGFPNTGELFF. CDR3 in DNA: TGTGCCAGCAGTGAAGTGGGGTTTCCTAACACCGGGGAGCTGTTTTTT.

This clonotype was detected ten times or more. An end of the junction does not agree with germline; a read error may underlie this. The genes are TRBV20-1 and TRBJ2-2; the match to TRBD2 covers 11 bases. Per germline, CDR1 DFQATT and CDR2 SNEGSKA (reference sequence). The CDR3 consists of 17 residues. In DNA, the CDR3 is TGCAGTGCCAGAGGGACTAGCGGAAGAAGGGTCCCCGGGGAGCTGTTTTTT. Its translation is CSARGTSGRRVPGELFF.

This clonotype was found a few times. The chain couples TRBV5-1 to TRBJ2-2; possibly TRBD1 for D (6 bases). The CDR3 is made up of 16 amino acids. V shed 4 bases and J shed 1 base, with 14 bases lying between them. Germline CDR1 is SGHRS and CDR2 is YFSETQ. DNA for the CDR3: TGCGCCAGCAGCCCGACAGGACACAAGAACACCGGGGAGCTGTTTTTT. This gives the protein CASSPTGHKNTGELFF.

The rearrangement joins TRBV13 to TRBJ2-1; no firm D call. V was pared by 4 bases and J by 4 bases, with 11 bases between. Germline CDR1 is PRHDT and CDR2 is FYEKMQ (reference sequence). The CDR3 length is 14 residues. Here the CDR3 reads CASSWGRGYNEQFF. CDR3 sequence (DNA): TGTGCCAGCAGCTGGGGTAGAGGATACAATGAGCAGTTCTTC.

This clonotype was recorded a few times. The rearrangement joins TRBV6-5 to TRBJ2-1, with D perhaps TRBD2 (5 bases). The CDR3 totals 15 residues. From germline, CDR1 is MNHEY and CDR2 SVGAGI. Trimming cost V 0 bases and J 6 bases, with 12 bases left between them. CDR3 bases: TGTGCCAGCAGTTACTCGCAACTAGAGGGCAATGAGCAGTTCTTC. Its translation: CASSYSQLEGNEQFF.

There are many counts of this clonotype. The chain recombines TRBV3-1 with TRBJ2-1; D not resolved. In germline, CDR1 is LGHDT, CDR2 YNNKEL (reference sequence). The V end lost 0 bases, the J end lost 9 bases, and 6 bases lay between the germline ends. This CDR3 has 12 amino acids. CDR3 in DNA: TGTGCCAGCAGCCAAGATTACGTTGAGCAGTTCTTC. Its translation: CASSQDYVEQFF.

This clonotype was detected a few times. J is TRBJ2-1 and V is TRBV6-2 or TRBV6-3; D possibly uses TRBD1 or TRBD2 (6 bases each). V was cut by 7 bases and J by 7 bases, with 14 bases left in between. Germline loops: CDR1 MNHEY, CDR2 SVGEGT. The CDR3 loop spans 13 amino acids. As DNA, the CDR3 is TGTGCCAGCAAAGGGGGGAGCTTGAATGAGCAGTTCTTC. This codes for CASKGGSLNEQFF.

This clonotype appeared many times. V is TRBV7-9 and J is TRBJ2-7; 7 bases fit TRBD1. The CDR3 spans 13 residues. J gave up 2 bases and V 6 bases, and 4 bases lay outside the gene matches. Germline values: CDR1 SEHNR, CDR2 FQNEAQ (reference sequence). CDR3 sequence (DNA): TGTGCCAGCAGATCCGGGACAGCCTACGAGCAGTACTTC. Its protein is CASRSGTAYEQYF.

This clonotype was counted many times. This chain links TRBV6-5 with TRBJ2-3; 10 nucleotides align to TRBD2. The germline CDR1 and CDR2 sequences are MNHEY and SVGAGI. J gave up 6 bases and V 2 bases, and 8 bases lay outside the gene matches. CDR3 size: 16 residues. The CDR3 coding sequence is TGTGCCAGCAGTTACCCTAGCGGGGGTAGCGAGGATACGCAGTATTTT. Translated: CASSYPSGGSEDTQYF.

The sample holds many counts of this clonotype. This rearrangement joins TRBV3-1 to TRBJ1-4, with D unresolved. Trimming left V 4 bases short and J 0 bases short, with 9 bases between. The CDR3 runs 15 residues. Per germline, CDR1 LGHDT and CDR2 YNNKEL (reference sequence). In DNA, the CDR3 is TGTGCCAGCAGCCCCAACCTTGCAACTAATGAAAAACTGTTTTTT. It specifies CASSPNLATNEKLFF.

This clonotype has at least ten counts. The CDR3 protein is CASSDSTPSSTSNLVGQYF. As DNA, the CDR3 is TGTGCCAGCAGTGACTCCACCCCCTCCTCGACTAGCAATCTCGTGGGGCAGTACTTC. The V gene is TRBV25-1, the J gene TRBJ2-7; 7 bases align to TRBD2. The CDR3 extends over 19 amino acids. V lost 3 bases and J lost 9; bases outside the gene matches: 26. The germline V gene encodes CDR1 MGHDK and CDR2 SYGVNS.

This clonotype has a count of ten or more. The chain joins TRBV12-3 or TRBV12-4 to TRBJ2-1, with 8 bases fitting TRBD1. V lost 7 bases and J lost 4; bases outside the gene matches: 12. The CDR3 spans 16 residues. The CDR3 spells CASKPFPGTGYNEQFF. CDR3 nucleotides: TGTGCCAGCAAACCTTTCCCCGGGACAGGATACAATGAGCAGTTCTTC.

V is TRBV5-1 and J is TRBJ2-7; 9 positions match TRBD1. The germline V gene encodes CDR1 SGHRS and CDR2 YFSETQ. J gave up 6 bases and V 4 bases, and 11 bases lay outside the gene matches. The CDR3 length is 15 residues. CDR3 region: CASSIRDRDSREQYF. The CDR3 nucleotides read TGCGCCAGCAGCATAAGGGACAGGGACTCTCGCGAGCAGTACTTC.

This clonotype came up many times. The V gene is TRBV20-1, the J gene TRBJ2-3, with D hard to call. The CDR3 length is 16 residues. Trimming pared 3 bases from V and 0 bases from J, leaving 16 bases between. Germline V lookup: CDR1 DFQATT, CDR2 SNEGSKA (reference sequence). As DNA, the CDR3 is TGCAGTGCTAGTGGCATCGACCTAGACAGCACAGATACGCAGTATTTT. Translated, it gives CSASGIDLDSTDTQYF.

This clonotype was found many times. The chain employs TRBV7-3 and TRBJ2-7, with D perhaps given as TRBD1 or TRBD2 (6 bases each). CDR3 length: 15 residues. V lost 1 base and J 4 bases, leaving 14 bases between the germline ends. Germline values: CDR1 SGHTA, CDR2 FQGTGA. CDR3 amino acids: CASSLSGEGGYEQYF. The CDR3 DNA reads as TGTGCCAGCAGCTTAAGTGGGGAAGGGGGGTACGAGCAGTACTTC.